Each of the 4 T cell receptor beta chains below was sequenced from the same sample in a study of beta chain features in type 1 diabetes. The isolated RNA, all of it, was reverse transcribed, so expressed TCRB transcripts were what got sequenced. Sequencing was performed with immunoSEQ multiplex PCR; in TCRdb, only in-frame clones are kept and a portion is missing. The sample contains about 290,000 clones, 8% of which appear only once. Sequenced material: central memory CD4+ T cells from blood. The receptors originated from a young woman in good health.

This clone was seen repeatedly, ten times or more. The V gene is TRBV7-6, the J gene TRBJ1-1; 7 nucleotides match TRBD1. CDR1 is SGHVS and CDR2 is FNYEAQ in the germline V gene. With 6 bases clipped from V and 4 bases from J, the junction kept 5 bases outside the gene matches. The CDR3 has 13 residues. The CDR3 is CASSPGGRTEAFF. CDR3 nucleotide sequence: TGTGCCAGCAGTCCAGGGGGACGCACTGAAGCTTTCTTT.

The chain joins TRBV6-5 to TRBJ2-7; 7 nucleotides agree with TRBD1. The CDR3 extends over 14 amino acids. J lost 3 bases, V lost 7 bases, and 9 bases had no gene match. Germline-derived CDR1 and CDR2 are MNHEY and SVGAGI. The CDR3 nucleotides are TGTGCCAGCACCCACCCCAGGGGGAGCTACGAGCAGTACTTC. This codes for CASTHPRGSYEQYF.

This chain uses TRBV28 with TRBJ1-3, with a tentative D call TRBD1 (6 bases). Per the germline V gene, CDR1 is MDHEN and CDR2 is SYDVKM. This CDR3 has 14 residues. The V end was cut by 10 bases, the J end by 8 bases, with 21 bases between. The CDR3 loop is CATLSPGAQDTIYF. The CDR3 DNA reads as TGTGCCACCCTGAGCCCAGGGGCGCAAGACACCATATATTTT.

This clone was picked up a small number of times. V and J are TRBV6-4 and TRBJ1-1, with D perhaps matching TRBD1 (5 bases). The germline CDR1 and CDR2 sequences are MRHNA and SNTAGT. The CDR3 is 13 amino acids. V was cut by 4 bases and J by 3 bases, with 9 bases left in between. The CDR3 DNA sequence: TGTGCCAGCAGTGCTCGAGGGGACACTGAAGCTTTCTTT. It codes for CASSARGDTEAFF.